The 29 T cell receptor beta chains presented below share a single source sample, sequenced in a study of siplizumab effects on memory and regulatory T cells. The data were produced by immunoSEQ multiplex PCR, yet TCRdb's version contains in-frame clones alone and is incomplete. The table records around 100,000 clones, approximately 94% of them present only once. The sequencing sample was made of Tregs sorted from blood. Every receptor here comes from a human donor in good health.

J is TRBJ1-1 and V is TRBV5-6, with D possibly being TRBD1 (5 bases). Per the germline V gene, CDR1 is SGHDT and CDR2 is YYEEEE. The CDR3 totals 14 residues. The V end was cut by 1 base, the J end by 5 bases, with 12 bases between. The CDR3 is CASSLPGPTTEAFF. For the CDR3, the DNA is TGTGCCAGCAGCTTGCCGGGACCGACAACTGAAGCTTTCTTT.

The V call is TRBV19, the J call TRBJ2-3, with no clear D. The CDR3 runs 14 residues. The germline CDR1 and CDR2 sequences are LNHDA and SQIVND (reference sequence). Trimming stripped 7 bases from V and 0 bases from J, with 11 bases between. The CDR3 protein is CASKRQPSTDTQYF. In nucleotides, the CDR3 is TGTGCCAGTAAACGGCAGCCTAGCACAGATACGCAGTATTTT.

The V gene is TRBV4-1, the J gene TRBJ2-5, with D tentatively TRBD1 (5 bases). The CDR3 sequence is 18 residues long. The V end lost 1 base, the J end lost 5 bases, and 23 bases lay between the germline ends. Germline V gene data show CDR1 as MGHRA and CDR2 as YSYEKL. This CDR3 is CASSQALRQYLKQETQYF. CDR3 DNA sequence: TGCGCCAGCAGCCAAGCTCTGAGACAGTACCTTAAGCAGGAGACCCAGTACTTC.

The J gene is TRBJ1-3, the V gene TRBV19, with a possible D match to TRBD1 (5 bases). The V end was cut by 3 bases, the J end by 0 bases, with 18 bases between. The CDR3 sequence is 18 residues long. Germline values: CDR1 LNHDA, CDR2 SQIVND (reference sequence). CDR3 DNA: TGTGCCAGTAGTATGGGGCGGCTCTTAGGACTCTCTGGAAACACCATATATTTT. Residues: CASSMGRLLGLSGNTIYF.

J is TRBJ1-1 and V is TRBV28, with TRBD1 matching 9 bases. The V gene's germline CDR1 is MDHEN and CDR2 SYDVKM. The CDR3 is 14 residues long. Trimming took 7 bases from V and 10 from J; bases not matched to a gene: 13. Written as DNA, the CDR3 is TGTGCCAGCACCTATCTCCGGGACAGGGTAGGAGCTTTCTTT. Protein product: CASTYLRDRVGAFF.

The chain employs TRBV5-6 and TRBJ2-7; D unclear. Germline CDR1 is SGHDT and CDR2 is YYEEEE. V shed 0 bases and J shed 3 bases, with 13 bases lying between them. This CDR3 region has 15 residues. The CDR3 reads CASSLGLRTLYEQYF. The DNA for the CDR3 is TGTGCCAGCAGCTTGGGGTTGAGGACGCTCTACGAGCAGTACTTC.

Written as DNA, the CDR3 is TGTGCCAGCAGCGTATGGACTAGCGGTTCCTACGAGCAGTACTTC. Its translation: CASSVWTSGSYEQYF. The chain employs TRBV5-8 and TRBJ2-7; the match to TRBD2 covers 10 bases. This CDR3 is 15 amino acids long. Looked up from germline, CDR1 is SGHTS and CDR2 is YDEGEE. The junction had 5 bases not matched to a gene; V was cut back by 4 bases and J by 1 base.

The rearrangement uses TRBV23-1 and TRBJ1-1; D call uncertain. TRBV23-1 is designated an ORF whose function remains uncertain. Trimming pared 2 bases from V and 4 bases from J, leaving 20 bases between. The CDR3 covers 17 residues. CDR3 amino acids: CASSQRARGVWGTEAFF. The CDR3, as DNA: TGCGCCAGCAGTCAACGGGCCCGTGGGGTGTGGGGCACTGAAGCTTTCTTT.

This chain links TRBV6-6 with TRBJ2-1; 12 nucleotides match TRBD2. The CDR3 extends over 15 amino acids. V was pared by 5 bases and J by 13 bases, with 12 bases of the junction left unmatched. Germline lookup yields CDR1 MNHNY and CDR2 SVGAGI (reference sequence). CDR3 DNA: TGTGCCAGCAGTGCGGCCGGGACTAGCGGGTTGTCTCAGTTCTTC. Protein product: CASSAAGTSGLSQFF.

This sequence joins TRBV7-2 and TRBJ2-7; perhaps TRBD2 as D (6 bases). Trimming took off 1 base at V and 5 bases at J, with 15 bases between the two ends. In germline, CDR1 is SGHTA, CDR2 FQGNSA. The CDR3 has 15 amino acids. This CDR3 is CASSLGGFGRNEQYF. CDR3 coding DNA: TGTGCCAGCAGCTTAGGCGGTTTCGGGAGAAACGAGCAGTACTTC.

V and J are TRBV2 and TRBJ2-4; TRBD2 aligns across 10 bases. CDR1 is SNHLY and CDR2 is FYNNEI in the germline V gene. This CDR3 has 18 amino acids. The ends lost 3 bases at V and 2 bases at J; junction bases unmatched: 10. CDR3 nucleotide sequence: TGTGCCAGCAGTGATTTGCGGGAGCGGGGGGGAACCAAAAACATTCAGTACTTC. As protein: CASSDLRERGGTKNIQYF.

This clone appeared once. The J gene is TRBJ1-1, the V gene TRBV14, with D perhaps matching TRBD1 (5 bases). CDR1 and CDR2 from the germline V gene are SGHDN and FVKESK. V dropped 2 bases and J dropped 4 bases, with 11 bases sitting between them. The CDR3 has 14 residues. CDR3 amino acids: CASSQQGIGTEAFF. The CDR3 DNA reads TGTGCCAGCAGCCAACAGGGTATAGGCACTGAAGCTTTCTTT.

A remark on this clone: The same CDR3 also results from other DNA sequences found in this sample. The CDR3 nucleotides read TGCGCCAGCAGCTTGGCGGGGGGAAACACTGAAGCTTTCTTT. This codes for CASSLAGGNTEAFF. This sequence joins TRBV5-1 and TRBJ1-1, with D maybe TRBD1 (5 bases). CDR3 length: 14 amino acids. Germline loops: CDR1 SGHRS, CDR2 YFSETQ. Trimming left V 0 bases short and J 2 bases short, with 8 bases between.

The rearrangement links TRBV19 to TRBJ2-3; D is undetermined. Germline V gene lookup returns CDR1 LNHDA and CDR2 SQIVND (reference sequence). V dropped 6 bases and J dropped 3 bases, with 7 bases sitting between them. This CDR3 has 12 amino acids. CDR3 in amino acids: CASRSVTDTQYF. Here the CDR3 DNA reads TGTGCCAGTAGGAGCGTAACAGATACGCAGTATTTT.

The J gene is TRBJ2-5, the V gene TRBV5-1; tentatively, D is TRBD2 (6 bases). This CDR3 is 15 amino acids long. V lost 0 bases and J 7 bases, leaving 16 bases between the germline ends. The germline V gene encodes CDR1 SGHRS and CDR2 YFSETQ. CDR3 in DNA: TGCGCCAGCAGCTTGGGGACCCCGGGGACTGGGACCCAGTACTTC. Protein sequence: CASSLGTPGTGTQYF.

The chain employs TRBV5-1 and TRBJ2-1; TRBD2 matches 7 bases. Germline lookup yields CDR1 SGHRS and CDR2 YFSETQ. Germline trimming cut 1 base from V and 7 bases from J; bases unmatched to any gene: 8. This CDR3 has 15 amino acids. CDR3 in DNA: TGCGCCAGCAGCTTGCGGGAGGCGCCTTTAAATGAGCAGTTCTTC. This codes for CASSLREAPLNEQFF. Using reference TRBV5-1 and TRBJ2-1 for the parts outside the CDR3, the full variable domain is KAGVTQTPRYLIKTRGQQVTLSCSPISGHRSVSWYQQTPGQGLQFLFEYFSETQRNKGNFPGRFSGRQFSNSRSEMNVSTLELGDSALYLCASSLREAPLNEQFFGPGTRLTVL.

J is TRBJ2-7 and V is TRBV4-1, with D unresolved. V dropped 4 bases and J dropped 4 bases, with 20 bases sitting between them. This CDR3 has 16 residues. CDR1 is MGHRA and CDR2 is YSYEKL in the germline V gene. The CDR3 protein is CASSLEVSNSAYEQYF. CDR3 nucleotide sequence: TGCGCCAGCAGCCTCGAGGTGTCCAATTCCGCTTACGAGCAGTACTTC.

The V gene is TRBV27, the J gene TRBJ1-5; the match to TRBD1 covers 7 bases. This CDR3 has 14 amino acids. Germline V lookup: CDR1 MNHEY, CDR2 SMNVEV (reference sequence). Germline trimming cut 5 bases from V and 4 bases from J; bases unmatched to any gene: 5. CDR3 DNA sequence: TGTGCCAGCAGTACGGACAGGTTGAATCAGCCCCAGCATTTT. It is translated as CASSTDRLNQPQHF.

This sequence joins TRBV7-9 and TRBJ2-7, with unresolved D. The CDR3 extends over 14 amino acids. Per the germline V gene, CDR1 is SEHNR and CDR2 is FQNEAQ (reference sequence). With 2 bases removed from V and 7 bases from J, the gap between germline ends came to 15 bases. The chain's CDR3 is CASSLSGSSGEQYF. The CDR3 DNA is TGTGCCAGCAGCTTATCCGGCTCTTCTGGGGAGCAGTACTTC. Full variable domain (rest looked up from reference TRBV7-9 and TRBJ2-7): DTGVSQNPRHKITKRGQNVTFRCDPISEHNRLYWYRQTLGQGPEFLTYFQNEAQLEKSRLLSDRFSAERPKGSFSTLEIQRTEQGDSAMYLCASSLSGSSGEQYFGPGTRLTVT.

This chain links TRBV28 with TRBJ2-7; unclear D gene. CDR1 and CDR2 from the germline V gene are MDHEN and SYDVKM. Trimming stripped 1 base from V and 1 base from J, with 11 bases between. The CDR3 is 15 amino acids. CDR3 nucleotide sequence: TGTGCCAGCAGTTTATTGGTAAAGAAGTCCTACGAGCAGTACTTC. Translated, it gives CASSLLVKKSYEQYF. Full variable domain (remainder filled in from reference TRBV28 and TRBJ2-7): DVKVTQSSRYLVKRTGEKVFLECVQDMDHENMFWYRQDPGLGLRLIYFSYDVKMKEKGDIPEGYSVSREKKERFSLILESASTNQTSMYLCASSLLVKKSYEQYFGPGTRLTVT.

J is TRBJ2-3 and V is TRBV27; D unresolved. CDR1 and CDR2 from the germline V gene are MNHEY and SMNVEV (reference sequence). V lost 6 bases and J 3 bases, leaving 10 bases between the germline ends. CDR3 length: 13 amino acids. The CDR3 spells CASRFRATDTQYF. The CDR3 nucleotides are TGTGCCAGCAGATTTCGAGCGACAGATACGCAGTATTTT.

V is TRBV15 and J is TRBJ2-1; D is perhaps TRBD2 (5 bases). The V end was cut by 4 bases, the J end by 6 bases, with 16 bases between. The CDR3 spans 15 residues. CDR1 LNHNV and CDR2 YYDKDF come from the germline V gene (reference sequence). As DNA, the CDR3 is TGTGCCACCAGCAAAATCTTGGGGAGTACCAATGAGCAGTTCTTC. This encodes CATSKILGSTNEQFF.

This sequence joins TRBV20-1 and TRBJ2-7; D uncertain. Germline CDR1 DFQATT, CDR2 SNEGSKA (reference sequence). Trimming stripped 3 bases from V and 4 bases from J, with 4 bases between. This CDR3 is 10 amino acids long. CDR3 region: CSASLYEQYF. Written as DNA, the CDR3 is TGCAGTGCTAGTCTATACGAGCAGTACTTC.

This clone was seen a single time. J is TRBJ2-7 and V is TRBV5-1; D unresolved. The CDR3 runs 14 residues. The germline V and J ends were trimmed by 0 bases and 3 bases, with 10 bases remaining between them. Germline V gene data show CDR1 as SGHRS and CDR2 as YFSETQ. The CDR3 loop is CASSLASEYYEQYF. CDR3 coding DNA: TGCGCCAGCAGCTTGGCTTCAGAGTACTACGAGCAGTACTTC.

The chain employs TRBV7-2 and TRBJ1-5; D gene unclear. This CDR3 is built from 15 residues. Deletions cut 3 bases from V and 7 bases from J, with 16 bases between. CDR1 SGHTA and CDR2 FQGNSA come from the germline V gene. The CDR3 nucleotides are TGTGCCAGCAGCTTTTCTGGGGTCGTGAAGCAGCCCCAGCATTTT. Its protein is CASSFSGVVKQPQHF.

This chain joins TRBV9 and TRBJ2-3; D gene ambiguous. Germline V lookup: CDR1 SGDLS, CDR2 YYNGEE. The CDR3 extends over 14 amino acids. V was clipped by 0 bases and J by 2 bases, with 7 bases between them. CDR3 amino acids: CASSVGPFTDTQYF. The CDR3 DNA is TGTGCCAGCAGCGTAGGGCCCTTCACAGATACGCAGTATTTT.

The chain carries TRBV27 and TRBJ2-1; D unclear. Germline V gives CDR1 MNHEY, CDR2 SMNVEV (reference sequence). V lost 6 bases and J 10 bases, leaving 13 bases between the germline ends. This CDR3 has 12 residues. The CDR3 region is CASSPVLGEQFF. DNA of the CDR3: TGTGCCAGCAGCCCCGTGTTAGGCGAGCAGTTCTTC.

This chain connects TRBV27 to TRBJ1-5; 7 bases are a match to TRBD1. Unmatched junction bases numbered 4, after V lost 4 bases and J lost 1 base. Germline CDR1 reads MNHEY; CDR2 reads SMNVEV (reference sequence). The CDR3 sequence is 15 residues long. In nucleotides, the CDR3 is TGTGCCAGCAGTTCCCAGGGGGTGAGCAATCAGCCCCAGCATTTT. Its protein product is CASSSQGVSNQPQHF.

This chain uses TRBV9 with TRBJ2-2; 10 bases fit TRBD1. The CDR3 sequence is 15 residues long. Germline V CDR1 and CDR2: SGDLS, YYNGEE. V trimming: 4 bases; J trimming: 6 bases; junction bases outside the gene matches: 6. The CDR3 region has the DNA TGTGCCAGCAGCATAGGGGACAGGGGATCCGGGGAGCTGTTTTTT. Residues: CASSIGDRGSGELFF.